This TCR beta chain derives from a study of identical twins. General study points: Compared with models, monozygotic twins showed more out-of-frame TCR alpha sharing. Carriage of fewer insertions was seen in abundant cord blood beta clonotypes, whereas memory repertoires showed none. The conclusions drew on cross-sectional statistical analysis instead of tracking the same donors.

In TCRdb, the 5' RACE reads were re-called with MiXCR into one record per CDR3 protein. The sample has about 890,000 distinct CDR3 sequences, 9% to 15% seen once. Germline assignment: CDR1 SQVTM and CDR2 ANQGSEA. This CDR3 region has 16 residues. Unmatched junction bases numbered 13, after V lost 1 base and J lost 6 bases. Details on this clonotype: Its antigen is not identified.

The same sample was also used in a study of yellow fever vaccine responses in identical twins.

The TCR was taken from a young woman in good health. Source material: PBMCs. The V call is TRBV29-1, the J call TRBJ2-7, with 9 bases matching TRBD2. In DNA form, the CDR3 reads TGCAGCGTTGAAGCTGTTAGCGGGAGTAAGATCGGCGAGCAGTACTTC. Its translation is CSVEAVSGSKIGEQYF.